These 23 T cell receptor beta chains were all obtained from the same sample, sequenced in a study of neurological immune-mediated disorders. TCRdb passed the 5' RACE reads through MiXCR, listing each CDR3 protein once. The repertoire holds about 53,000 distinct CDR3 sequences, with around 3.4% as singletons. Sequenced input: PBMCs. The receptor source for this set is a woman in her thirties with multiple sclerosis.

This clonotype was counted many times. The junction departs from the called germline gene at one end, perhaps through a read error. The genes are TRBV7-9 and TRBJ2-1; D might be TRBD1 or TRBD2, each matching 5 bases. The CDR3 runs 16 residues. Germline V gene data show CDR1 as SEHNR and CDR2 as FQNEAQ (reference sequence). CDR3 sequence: CASNLGDLEVGNEQFF. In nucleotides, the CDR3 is TGTGCCAGCAACTTAGGGGACCTGGAGGTGGGCAATGAGCAGTTCTTC.

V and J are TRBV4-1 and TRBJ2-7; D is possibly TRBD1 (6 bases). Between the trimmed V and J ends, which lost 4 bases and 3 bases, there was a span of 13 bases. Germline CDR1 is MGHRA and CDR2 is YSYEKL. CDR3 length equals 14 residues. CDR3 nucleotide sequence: TGCGCCAGCAGCCTAACTAGAGGGGGCTACGAGCAGTACTTC. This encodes CASSLTRGGYEQYF.

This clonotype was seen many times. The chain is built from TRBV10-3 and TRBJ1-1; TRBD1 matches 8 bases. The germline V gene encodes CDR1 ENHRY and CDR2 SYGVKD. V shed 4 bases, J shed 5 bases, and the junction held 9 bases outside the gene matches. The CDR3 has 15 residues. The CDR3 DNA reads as TGTGCCATCAGTGCCCGGACAGGGTGGGAGACTGAAGCTTTCTTT. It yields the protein CAISARTGWETEAFF.

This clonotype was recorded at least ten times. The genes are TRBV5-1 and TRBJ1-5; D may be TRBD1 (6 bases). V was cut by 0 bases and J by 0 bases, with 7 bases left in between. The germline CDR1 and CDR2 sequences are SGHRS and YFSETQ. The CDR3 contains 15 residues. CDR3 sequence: CASSLEGGSNQPQHF. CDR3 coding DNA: TGCGCCAGCAGCTTGGAGGGGGGTAGCAATCAGCCCCAGCATTTT.

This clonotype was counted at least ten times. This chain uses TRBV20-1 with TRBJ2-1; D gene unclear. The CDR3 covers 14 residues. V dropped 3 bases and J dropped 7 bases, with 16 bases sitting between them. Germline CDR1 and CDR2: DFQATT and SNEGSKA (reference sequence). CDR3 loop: CSASIGKDWNEQFF. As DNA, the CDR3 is TGCAGTGCTAGCATAGGTAAAGATTGGAATGAGCAGTTCTTC.

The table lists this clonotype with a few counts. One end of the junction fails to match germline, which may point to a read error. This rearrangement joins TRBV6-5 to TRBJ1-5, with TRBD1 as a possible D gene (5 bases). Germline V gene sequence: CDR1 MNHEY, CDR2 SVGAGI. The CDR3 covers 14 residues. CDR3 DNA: TGTGCCAGCAGTTCCAGGCAGGGCGGTCAGCCCCAGAATTTT. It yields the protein CASSSRQGGQPQNF.

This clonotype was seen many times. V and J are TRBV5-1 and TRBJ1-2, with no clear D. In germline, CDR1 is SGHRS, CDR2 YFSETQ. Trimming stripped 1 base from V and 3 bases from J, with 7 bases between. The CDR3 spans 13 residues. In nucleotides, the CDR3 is TGCGCCAGCAGCTTGAGGACGGACTATGGCTACACCTTC. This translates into CASSLRTDYGYTF.

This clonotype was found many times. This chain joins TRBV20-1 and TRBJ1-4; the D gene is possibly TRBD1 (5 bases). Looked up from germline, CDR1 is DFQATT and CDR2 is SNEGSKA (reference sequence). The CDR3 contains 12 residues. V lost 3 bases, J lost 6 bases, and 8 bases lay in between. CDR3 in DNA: TGCAGTGCTAGCCGAGGGGATGAAAAACTGTTTTTT. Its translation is CSASRGDEKLFF.

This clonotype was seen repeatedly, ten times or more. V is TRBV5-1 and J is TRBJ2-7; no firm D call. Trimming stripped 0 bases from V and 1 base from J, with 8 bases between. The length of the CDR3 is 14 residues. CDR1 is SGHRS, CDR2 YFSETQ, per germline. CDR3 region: CASSLAIQSYEQYF. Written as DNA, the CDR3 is TGCGCCAGCAGCTTGGCTATCCAGTCCTACGAGCAGTACTTC.

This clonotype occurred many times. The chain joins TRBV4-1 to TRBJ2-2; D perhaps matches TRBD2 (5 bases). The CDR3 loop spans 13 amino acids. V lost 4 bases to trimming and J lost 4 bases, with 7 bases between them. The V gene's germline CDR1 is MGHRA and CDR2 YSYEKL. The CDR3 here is CASSPEGTGELFF. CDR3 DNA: TGCGCCAGCAGCCCAGAGGGCACCGGGGAGCTGTTTTTT.

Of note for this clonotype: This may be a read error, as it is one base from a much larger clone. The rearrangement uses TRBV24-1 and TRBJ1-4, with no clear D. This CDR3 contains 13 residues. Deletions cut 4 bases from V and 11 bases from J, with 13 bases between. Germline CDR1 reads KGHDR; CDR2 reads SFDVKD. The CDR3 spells CATSDNGREKLFF. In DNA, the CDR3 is TGTGCCACCAGTGACAACGGACGGGAGAAACTGTTTTTT.

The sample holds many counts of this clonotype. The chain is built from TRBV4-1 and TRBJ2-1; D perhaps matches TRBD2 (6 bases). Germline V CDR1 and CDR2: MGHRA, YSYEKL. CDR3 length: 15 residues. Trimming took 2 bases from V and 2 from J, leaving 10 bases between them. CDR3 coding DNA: TGCGCCAGCAGCCAAAAACTAGCAACCTACAATGAGCAGTTCTTC. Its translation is CASSQKLATYNEQFF.

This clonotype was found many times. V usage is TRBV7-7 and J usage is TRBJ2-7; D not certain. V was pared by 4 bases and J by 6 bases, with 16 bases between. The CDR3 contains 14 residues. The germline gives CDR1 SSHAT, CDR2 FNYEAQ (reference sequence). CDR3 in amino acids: CASSSSTQGTEQYF. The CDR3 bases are TGTGCCAGCAGCTCCTCTACCCAAGGTACCGAGCAGTACTTC. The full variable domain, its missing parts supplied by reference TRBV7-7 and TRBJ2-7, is GAGVSQSPRYKVTKRGQDVTLRCDPISSHATLYWYQQALGQGPEFLTYFNYEAQPDKSGLPSDRFSAERPEGSISTLTIQRTEQRDSAMYRCASSSSTQGTEQYFGPGTRLTVT.

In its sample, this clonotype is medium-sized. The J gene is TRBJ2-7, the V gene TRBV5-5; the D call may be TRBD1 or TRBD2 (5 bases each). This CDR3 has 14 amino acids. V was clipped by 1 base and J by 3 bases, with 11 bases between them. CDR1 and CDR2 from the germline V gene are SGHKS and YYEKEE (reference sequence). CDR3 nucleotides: TGTGCCAGCAGCTTGTATGAGGGGAGCTACGAGCAGTACTTC. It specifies CASSLYEGSYEQYF.

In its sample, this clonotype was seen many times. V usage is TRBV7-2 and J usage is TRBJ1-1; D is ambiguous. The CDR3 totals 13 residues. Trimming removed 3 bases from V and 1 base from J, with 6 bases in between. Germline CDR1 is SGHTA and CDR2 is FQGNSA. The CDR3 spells CASSFARNTEAFF. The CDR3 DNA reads TGTGCCAGCAGCTTTGCCAGGAACACTGAAGCTTTCTTT.

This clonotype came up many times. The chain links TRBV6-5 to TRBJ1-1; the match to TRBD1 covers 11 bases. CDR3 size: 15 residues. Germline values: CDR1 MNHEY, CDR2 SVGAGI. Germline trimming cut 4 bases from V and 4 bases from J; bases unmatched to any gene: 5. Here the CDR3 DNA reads TGTGCCAGCAGTTCAGGACAGGGGGCGAGCACTGAAGCTTTCTTT. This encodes CASSSGQGASTEAFF.

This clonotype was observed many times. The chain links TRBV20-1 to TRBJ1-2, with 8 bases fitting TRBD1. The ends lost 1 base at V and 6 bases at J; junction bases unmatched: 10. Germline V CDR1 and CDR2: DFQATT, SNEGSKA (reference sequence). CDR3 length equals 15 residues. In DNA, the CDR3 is TGCAGTGCTAGAGTAGGGACAGGAGGAGGAGATGGCTACACCTTC. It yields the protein CSARVGTGGGDGYTF.

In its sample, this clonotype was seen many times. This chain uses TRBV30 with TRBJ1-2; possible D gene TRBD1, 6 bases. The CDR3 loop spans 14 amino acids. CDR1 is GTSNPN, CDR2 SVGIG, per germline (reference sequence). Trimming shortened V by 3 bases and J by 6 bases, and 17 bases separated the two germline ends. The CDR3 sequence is CAWRPGAGINGYTF. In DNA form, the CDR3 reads TGTGCCTGGAGGCCGGGGGCTGGAATAAATGGCTACACCTTC.

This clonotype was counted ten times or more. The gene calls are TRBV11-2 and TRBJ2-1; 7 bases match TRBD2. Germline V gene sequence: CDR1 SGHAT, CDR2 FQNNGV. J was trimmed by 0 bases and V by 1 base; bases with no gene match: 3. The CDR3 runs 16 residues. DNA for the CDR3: TGTGCCAGCAGCTTAGCGGGAGGTGGCTCCTACAATGAGCAGTTCTTC. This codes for CASSLAGGGSYNEQFF.

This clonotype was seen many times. CDR3 protein: CASSFSALGGKLFF. Written as DNA, the CDR3 is TGTGCCAGCAGTTTCTCGGCTCTAGGGGGAAAACTGTTTTTT. V gene TRBV12-3 or TRBV12-4 combines with J gene TRBJ1-4; weak D call: TRBD1 (6 bases). CDR3 size: 14 residues. V was trimmed by 3 bases and J by 10 bases, leaving 15 bases between them.

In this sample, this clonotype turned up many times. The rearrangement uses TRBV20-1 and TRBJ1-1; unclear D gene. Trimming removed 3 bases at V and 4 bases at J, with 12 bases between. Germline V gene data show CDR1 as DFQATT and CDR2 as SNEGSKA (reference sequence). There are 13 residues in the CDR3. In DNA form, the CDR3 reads TGCAGTGCTAGGTGGCAGACCCTCACTGAAGCTTTCTTT. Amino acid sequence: CSARWQTLTEAFF.

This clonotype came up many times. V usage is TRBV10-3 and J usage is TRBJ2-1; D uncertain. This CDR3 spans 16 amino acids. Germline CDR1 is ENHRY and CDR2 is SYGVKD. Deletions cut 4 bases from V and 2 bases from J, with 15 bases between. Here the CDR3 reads CAISGPPIAAYNEQFF. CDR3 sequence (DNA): TGTGCCATCAGTGGGCCTCCTATTGCCGCCTACAATGAGCAGTTCTTC.

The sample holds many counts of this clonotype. The CDR3 region has the DNA TGTGCCAGCAAACGGAGCATGAACACTGAAGCTTTCTTT. Protein sequence: CASKRSMNTEAFF. The chain recombines TRBV6-5 with TRBJ1-1, with D unclear. CDR1 and CDR2 from the germline V gene are MNHEY and SVGAGI. Between the trimmed V and J ends, which lost 7 bases and 0 bases, there was a span of 9 bases. The CDR3 is 13 amino acids.